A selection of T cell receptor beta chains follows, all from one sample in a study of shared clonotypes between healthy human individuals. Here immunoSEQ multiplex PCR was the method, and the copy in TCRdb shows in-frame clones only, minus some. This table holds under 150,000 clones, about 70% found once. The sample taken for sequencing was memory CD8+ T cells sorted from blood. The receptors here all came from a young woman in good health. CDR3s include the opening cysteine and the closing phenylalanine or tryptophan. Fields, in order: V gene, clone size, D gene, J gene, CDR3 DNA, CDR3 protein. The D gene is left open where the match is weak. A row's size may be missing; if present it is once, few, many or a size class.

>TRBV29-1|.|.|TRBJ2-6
TGCAGCGTCCCATCCTCCGGCCCTGGGGCCAACGTCCTGACTTTC
CSVPSSGPGANVLTF
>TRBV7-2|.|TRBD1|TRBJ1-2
TGTGCCAGCAGCTCCTACAGGGGCTATGGCTACACCTTC
CASSSYRGYGYTF
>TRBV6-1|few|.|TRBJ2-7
TGTGCCAGCAGTGAAGCGGAGACAGAGGCTTACGAGCAGTACTTC
CASSEAETEAYEQYF
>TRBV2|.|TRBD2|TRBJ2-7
TGTGCCAGCAGTGACAGACTAGCGGGGCTCGCGGAGCAGTACTTC
CASSDRLAGLAEQYF
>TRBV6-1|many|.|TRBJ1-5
TGTGCCAGCAGTGAACGTTTCAGGGAAGGCAATCAGCCCCAGCATTTT
CASSERFREGNQPQHF
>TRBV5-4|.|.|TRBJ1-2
TGTGCCAGCAGCCTGGGTACGGGGGGTGGCTACACCTTC
CASSLGTGGGYTF
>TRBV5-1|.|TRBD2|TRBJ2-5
TGCGCCACCCGGACTAGCGGAAACTTTCGGACCCAGTACTTC
CATRTSGNFRTQYF
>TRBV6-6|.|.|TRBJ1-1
TGTGCCAGCAGTTACTCTGAGGTCACTGAAGCTTTCTTT
CASSYSEVTEAFF
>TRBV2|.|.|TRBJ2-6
TGTGCCAGCAGCTCGGGGAGTCCCGGGGCCAACGTCCTGACTTTC
CASSSGSPGANVLTF
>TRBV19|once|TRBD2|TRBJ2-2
TGTGCCAGTAGGCAGGGACTAGATTTTGCGAACACCGGGGAGCTGTTTTTT
CASRQGLDFANTGELFF
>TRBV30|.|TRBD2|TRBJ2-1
TGTGCCTGGGGGACTAGCGGGCGGAATGAGCAGTTCTTC
CAWGTSGRNEQFF
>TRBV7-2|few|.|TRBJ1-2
TGTGCCAGCAGCCCAGGTCAGGGTATTTTGGACTATGGCTACACCTTC
CASSPGQGILDYGYTF
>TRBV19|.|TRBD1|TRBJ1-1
TGTGCCAGTAGTCCTGGACAGGGCTGGAGCACTGAAGCTTTCTTT
CASSPGQGWSTEAFF
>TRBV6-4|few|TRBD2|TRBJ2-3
TGTGCCAGCAGTGAAGCGGGAGAGGCAGATACGCAGTATTTT
CASSEAGEADTQYF
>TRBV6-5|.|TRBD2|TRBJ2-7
TGTGCCAGCAGTTTCGGGACTAGCTCCTACGAGCAGTACTTC
CASSFGTSSYEQYF
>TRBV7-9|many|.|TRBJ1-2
TGTGCCAGCAGCTTTCAGGGAAACTATGGCTACACCTTC
CASSFQGNYGYTF
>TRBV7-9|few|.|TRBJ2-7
TGTGCCAGCAGCTTAGGAGTCTACGAGCAGTACTTC
CASSLGVYEQYF
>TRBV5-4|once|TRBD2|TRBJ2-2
TGTGCCAGCAGCTTGGCGTCTAGCGGGAGTTTGCTCGGGGAGCTGTTTTTT
CASSLASSGSLLGELFF
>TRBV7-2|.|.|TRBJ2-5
TGTGCCAGCAGCCCCCAACGGGGGTTTGAGACCCAGTACTTC
CASSPQRGFETQYF
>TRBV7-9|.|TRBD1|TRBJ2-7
TGTGCCAGCAGCTCCTGGGACAGGGGTTCCTACGAGCAGTACTTC
CASSSWDRGSYEQYF
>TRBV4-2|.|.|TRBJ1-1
TGTGCCAGCAGCCAAGCTCACGTGGGGACTGAAGCTTTCTTT
CASSQAHVGTEAFF
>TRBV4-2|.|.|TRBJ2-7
TGTGCCAGCAGCCCCAGCCGGGGGCCAGGGGCCTACGAGCAGTACTTC
CASSPSRGPGAYEQYF
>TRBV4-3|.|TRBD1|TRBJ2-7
TGCGCCAGCAGCCCTAGTTCGGCCCGACAGGGAAGGGGCGAGCAGTACTTC
CASSPSSARQGRGEQYF
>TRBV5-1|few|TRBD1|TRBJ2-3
TGCGCCAGCAGCTTAGTGACAGGGATCACACAAAAAGATACGCAGTATTTT
CASSLVTGITQKDTQYF
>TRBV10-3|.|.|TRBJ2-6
TGTGCCAGCACTAACAGGGCCGGCTCTGGGGCCAACGTCCTGACTTTC
CASTNRAGSGANVLTF
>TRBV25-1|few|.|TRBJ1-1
TGTGCCAGCAGCCACAGCCGCTCGAACACTGAAGCTTTCTTT
CASSHSRSNTEAFF
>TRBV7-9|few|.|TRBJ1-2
TGTGCCAGCAGCCCTAATCTTCGACTTCTTAACTATGGCTACACCTTC
CASSPNLRLLNYGYTF
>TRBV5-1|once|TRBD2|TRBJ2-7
TGCGCCAGCAGCTTACTAGCGGGACACAGCCCTTCCTACGAGCAGTACTTC
CASSLLAGHSPSYEQYF
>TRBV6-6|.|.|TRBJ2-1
TGTGCCAGCAGTGGCCGGGACCTTTGGATGAAGCAGTTCTTC
CASSGRDLWMKQFF
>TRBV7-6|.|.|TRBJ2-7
TGTGCCACACAACCTAGTTCTGGGTACGAGCAGTACTTC
CATQPSSGYEQYF
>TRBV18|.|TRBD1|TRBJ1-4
TGTGCCAGCTCACCTGGACAGGGGTCCGAAAAACTGTTTTTT
CASSPGQGSEKLFF
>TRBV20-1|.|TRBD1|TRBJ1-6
TGCAGTGCTAGAGTCGGACCCCAGGGGGAGTTT
CSARVGPQGEF